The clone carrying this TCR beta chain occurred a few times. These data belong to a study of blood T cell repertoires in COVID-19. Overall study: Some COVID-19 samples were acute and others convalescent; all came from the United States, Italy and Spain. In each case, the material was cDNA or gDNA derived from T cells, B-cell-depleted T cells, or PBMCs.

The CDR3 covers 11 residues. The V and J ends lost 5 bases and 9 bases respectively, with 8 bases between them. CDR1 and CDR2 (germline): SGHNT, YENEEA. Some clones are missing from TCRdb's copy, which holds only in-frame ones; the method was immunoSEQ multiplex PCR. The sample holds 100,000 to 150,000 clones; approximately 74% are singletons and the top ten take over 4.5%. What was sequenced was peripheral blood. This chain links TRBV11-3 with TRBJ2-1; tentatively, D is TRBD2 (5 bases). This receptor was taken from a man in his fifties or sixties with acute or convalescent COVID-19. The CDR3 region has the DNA TGTGCCAGCAGCGGGAGTGGTGAGCAGTTCTTC. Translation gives CASSGSGEQFF.